This T cell receptor beta chain stems from a study of blood T cells in healthy people across ages. Overall study: There was about one barcoded beta molecule captured by template switching per two T cells. Study-level results: Unsorted PBMCs ruled out conclusive naive versus antigen-experienced comparison.

With 5 bases removed from V and 3 bases from J, the gap between germline ends came to 20 bases. Germline assignment: CDR1 DFQATT and CDR2 SNEGSKA (reference sequence). The CDR3 contains 15 residues. With respect to this clonotype: Its antigen is unknown.

Next came a second PCR, run for 7 to 11 cycles, which used a sample-barcoded 5' primer along with a J-beta primer mix. Every sample returned 2.5 million or more CDR3-containing paired-end reads. A single record per CDR3 protein comes from TCRdb applying MiXCR to the 5' RACE reads. The table has about 1.4 million distinct CDR3 sequences, almost 60% seen once. The draw of peripheral blood yielded ten milliliters from each donor. J is TRBJ2-7 and V is TRBV20-1; possible D gene TRBD1, 7 bases. The sequence derives from a man aged 18 to 35 in good health. Material: blood. As DNA, the CDR3 is TGCAGTGCTCCCCCTCTCACCAGGGGGGTCTACGAGCAGTACTTC. Its protein product is CSAPPLTRGVYEQYF.